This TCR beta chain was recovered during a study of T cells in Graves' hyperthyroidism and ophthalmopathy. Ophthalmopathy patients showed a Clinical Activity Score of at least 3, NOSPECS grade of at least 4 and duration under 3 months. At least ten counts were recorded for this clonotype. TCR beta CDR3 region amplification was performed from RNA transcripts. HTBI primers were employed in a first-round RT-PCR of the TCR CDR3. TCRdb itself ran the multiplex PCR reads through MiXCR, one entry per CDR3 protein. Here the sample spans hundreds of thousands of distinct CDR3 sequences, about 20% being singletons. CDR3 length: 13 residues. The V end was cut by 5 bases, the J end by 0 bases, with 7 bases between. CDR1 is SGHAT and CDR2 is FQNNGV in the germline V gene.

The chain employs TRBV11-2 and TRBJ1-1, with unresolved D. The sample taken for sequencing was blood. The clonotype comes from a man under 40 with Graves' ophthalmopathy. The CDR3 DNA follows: TGTGCCAGCAGCAACCGCATGAACACTGAAGCTTTCTTT. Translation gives CASSNRMNTEAFF.